This TCR beta chain was profiled in a study of identical twins. V was pared by 7 bases and J by 1 base, with 15 bases between. The germline CDR1 and CDR2 sequences are MNHNS and SASEGT. The CDR3 spans 15 residues. Comment on this clonotype: The antigen remains undetermined.

Study results and limitations: Zero-insertion analyses were open to partial confounding by invariant MAIT and iNKT cells.

MiXCR, run by TCRdb on the 5' RACE reads, gives a single entry per CDR3 protein. The data show hundreds of thousands of distinct CDR3 sequences, roughly 7.1% seen once. This sample was also put to use in a study of yellow fever vaccine responses in identical twins.

Sequenced input: PBMCs. The chain is built from TRBV6-1 and TRBJ2-3; weak D call: TRBD1 (6 bases). The receptor's source is a woman aged 18-29 years in good health. The CDR3 is CASTTRGRRTDTQYF. The CDR3 DNA is TGTGCCAGCACTACGAGGGGGAGACGCACAGATACGCAGTATTTT.